Each of the 14 T cell receptor beta chains below was sequenced from the same sample in a study of T cell clones after liver transplantation. Generated by immunoSEQ multiplex PCR, the TCRdb table keeps only in-frame clones and is missing some. The sample has over 60,000 clones, approximately 80% seen once. The sequenced sample was CD4+ T cells from blood, obtained before liver transplant. All receptors derive from a human donor who received a liver transplant.

The chain uses TRBV4-1 and TRBJ2-1, with D perhaps TRBD2 (6 bases). This CDR3 region has 15 residues. V was clipped by 0 bases and J by 7 bases, with 13 bases between them. Germline lookup yields CDR1 MGHRA and CDR2 YSYEKL. In nucleotides, the CDR3 is TGCGCCAGCAGCCAAGAAGGGCGCGGGGAGAATGAGCAGTTCTTC. Amino acid sequence: CASSQEGRGENEQFF.

V usage is TRBV28 and J usage is TRBJ1-2, with 7 bases fitting TRBD1. CDR3 length equals 13 residues. Germline V gene sequence: CDR1 MDHEN, CDR2 SYDVKM. After removal of 11 bases from V and 10 bases from J, the junction contained 16 bases not matched to a gene. CDR3 nucleotide sequence: TGTGCCTCATCCGGGACAGTGTCCAAGGACTACACCTTC. Encoded protein: CASSGTVSKDYTF.

The CDR3 protein is CASSLLGQGNEKLFF. CDR3 sequence (DNA): TGTGCCAGCAGTTTGTTGGGACAGGGGAATGAAAAACTGTTTTTT. The chain joins TRBV27 to TRBJ1-4, with TRBD1 matching 10 bases. CDR1 is MNHEY and CDR2 is SMNVEV in the germline V gene (reference sequence). Trimming took 3 bases from V and 5 from J; bases not matched to a gene: 3. This CDR3 has 15 amino acids. The full variable domain, rest sourced from reference TRBV27 and TRBJ1-4, is EAQVTQNPRYLITVTGKKLTVTCSQNMNHEYMSWYRQDPGLGLRQIYYSMNVEVTDKGDVPEGYKVSRKEKRNFPLILESPSPNQTSLYFCASSLLGQGNEKLFFGSGTQLSVL.

This clone showed up just a few times. This chain uses TRBV7-2 with TRBJ2-3; no firm D call. CDR3 length: 15 amino acids. Germline loops: CDR1 SGHTA, CDR2 FQGNSA. The V end lost 4 bases, the J end lost 8 bases, and 19 bases lay between the germline ends. DNA for the CDR3: TGTGCCAGCAGCTCCCGAATGCCTGGGGTAGGTACGCAGTATTTT. The encoded protein is CASSSRMPGVGTQYF.

Details on this clone: Relative to the germline gene, one junction end is altered; a read error may explain this. The chain uses TRBV7-9 and TRBJ2-1; D remains ambiguous. Germline CDR1 and CDR2: SEHNR and FQNEAQ (reference sequence). The CDR3 has 13 amino acids. The CDR3 DNA follows: TGTGCCAGCAGCAAAGCTAGTTACAGTGAGCAGTTCTTC. It specifies CASSKASYSEQFF.

This rearrangement joins TRBV11-2 to TRBJ1-2, with D unresolved. The germline V gene has CDR1 SGHAT and CDR2 FQNNGV. With 5 bases removed from V and 4 bases from J, the gap between germline ends came to 17 bases. This CDR3 has 15 amino acids. The CDR3 coding sequence is TGTGCCAGCAGCACAACCCCGGCCCGGGGCTATGGCTACACCTTC. It yields the protein CASSTTPARGYGYTF.

The chain uses TRBV19 and TRBJ1-5, with D possibly matching TRBD1 (5 bases). This CDR3 region has 13 residues. The ends were cut back, 5 bases at V and 7 bases at J, with 12 bases in the middle. Per germline, CDR1 LNHDA and CDR2 SQIVND (reference sequence). CDR3 amino acids: CASSVRGGQPQHF. In nucleotides, the CDR3 is TGTGCCAGTAGTGTTAGGGGAGGGCAGCCCCAGCATTTT. The full variable domain, in which reference TRBV19 and TRBJ1-5 provide the parts outside the CDR3, is DGGITQSPKYLFRKEGQNVTLSCEQNLNHDAMYWYRQDPGQGLRLIYYSQIVNDFQKGDIAEGYSVSREKKESFPLTVTSAQKNPTAFYLCASSVRGGQPQHFGDGTRLSIL.

V gene TRBV5-3 combines with J gene TRBJ2-1; D is ambiguous. TRBV5-3 is filed as an ORF, its function uncertain. V lost 4 bases, J lost 5 bases, and 16 bases lay in between. The CDR3 runs to 15 residues. In DNA, the CDR3 is TGTGCCAGAAGCCTCAAAACATCAGGAGACAATGAGCAGTTCTTC. It codes for CARSLKTSGDNEQFF.

This sequence joins TRBV9 and TRBJ1-1; D remains ambiguous. The CDR3 consists of 14 residues. From germline, CDR1 is SGDLS and CDR2 YYNGEE. The V end lost 3 bases, the J end lost 0 bases, and 9 bases lay between the germline ends. The CDR3 DNA reads TGTGCCAGCAGCGCTGACTACATGAACACTGAAGCTTTCTTT. Translating gives CASSADYMNTEAFF.

V usage is TRBV5-1 and J usage is TRBJ1-1, with D possibly TRBD1 on 5 matching bases. Germline V gene lookup returns CDR1 SGHRS and CDR2 YFSETQ. The V end was cut by 0 bases, the J end by 4 bases, with 13 bases between. This CDR3 has 15 residues. CDR3 protein: CASSLGGQGSTEAFF. The CDR3 coding sequence is TGCGCCAGCAGCTTGGGTGGGCAGGGAAGCACTGAAGCTTTCTTT.

The V and J genes are TRBV28 and TRBJ1-2; D perhaps matches TRBD1 (6 bases). V lost 6 bases and J 8 bases, leaving 16 bases between the germline ends. Germline lookup yields CDR1 MDHEN and CDR2 SYDVKM. CDR3 length equals 13 residues. The CDR3 protein is CASRVGRGGGYTF. The CDR3 DNA sequence: TGTGCCAGCAGGGTTGGTAGGGGGGGAGGCTACACCTTC.

Remarks on this clone: The same CDR3 is also encoded by other DNA sequences in this sample. V is TRBV20-1 and J is TRBJ2-3; D not certain. The germline CDR1 and CDR2 sequences are DFQATT and SNEGSKA (reference sequence). The V end lost 6 bases, the J end lost 0 bases, and 4 bases lay between the germline ends. This CDR3 has 11 residues. Here the CDR3 reads CSAPSTDTQYF. The CDR3 bases are TGCAGTGCCCCAAGCACAGATACGCAGTATTTT.

The chain links TRBV28 to TRBJ2-1, with 9 bases identical to TRBD1. This CDR3 spans 16 amino acids. The germline V gene has CDR1 MDHEN and CDR2 SYDVKM. J gave up 4 bases and V 5 bases, and 9 bases lay outside the gene matches. CDR3 DNA: TGTGCCAGCAGTCCTGGGACAGGGTCGGGATACAATGAGCAGTTCTTC. Translating it yields CASSPGTGSGYNEQFF.

The gene calls are TRBV5-1 and TRBJ2-5; 8 nucleotides match TRBD2. In germline, CDR1 is SGHRS, CDR2 YFSETQ. This CDR3 is 15 amino acids long. V was pared by 4 bases and J by 0 bases, with 5 bases of the junction left unmatched. CDR3 sequence: CASSLYSGDQETQYF. In nucleotides, the CDR3 is TGCGCCAGCAGCCTTTATAGCGGGGACCAAGAGACCCAGTACTTC.